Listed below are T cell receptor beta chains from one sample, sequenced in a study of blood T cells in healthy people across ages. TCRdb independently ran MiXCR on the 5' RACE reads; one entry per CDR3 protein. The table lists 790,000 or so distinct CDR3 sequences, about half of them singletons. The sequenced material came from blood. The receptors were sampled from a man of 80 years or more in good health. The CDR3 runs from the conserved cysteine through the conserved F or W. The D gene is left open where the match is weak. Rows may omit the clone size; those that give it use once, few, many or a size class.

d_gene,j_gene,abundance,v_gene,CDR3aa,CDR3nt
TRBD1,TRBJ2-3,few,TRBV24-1,CATSSPQGGHTDTQYF,TGTGCCACCAGCAGTCCACAGGGGGGCCACACAGATACGCAGTATTTT
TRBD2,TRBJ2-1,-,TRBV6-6,CASSYAGGRGRRNEQFF,TGTGCCAGCAGTTACGCGGGGGGCCGAGGACGGCGCAATGAGCAGTTCTTC
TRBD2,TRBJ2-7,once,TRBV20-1,CSARGDSGKSPYEQYF,TGCAGTGCTAGGGGGGATAGCGGGAAATCCCCCTACGAGCAGTACTTC
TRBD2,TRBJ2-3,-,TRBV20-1,CSARSGLEGSTDTQYF,TGCAGTGCTAGATCGGGACTAGAGGGAAGCACAGATACGCAGTATTTT
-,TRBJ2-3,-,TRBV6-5,CASLRVGDTQYF,TGTGCCAGCCTTAGGGTGGGGGATACGCAGTATTTT
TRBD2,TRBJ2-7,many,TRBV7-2,CASSLSTSGAYEQYF,TGTGCCAGCAGCTTATCGACTAGCGGAGCCTACGAGCAGTACTTC
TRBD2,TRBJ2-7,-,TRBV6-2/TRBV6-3,CASSPYERELGEQYF,TGTGCCAGCAGCCCCTATGAGCGGGAGTTAGGTGAGCAGTACTTC
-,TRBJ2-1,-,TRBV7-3,CASSTGDALNEQFF,TGTGCCAGCAGCACCGGGGACGCCCTCAATGAGCAGTTCTTC
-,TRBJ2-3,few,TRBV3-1,CASSQDFPGREADTQYF,TGTGCCAGCAGCCAAGATTTTCCAGGGCGAGAGGCAGATACGCAGTATTTT
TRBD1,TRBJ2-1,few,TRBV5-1,CASREGQGAYNEQFF,TGCGCCAGCAGGGAGGGACAGGGGGCCTACAATGAGCAGTTCTTC
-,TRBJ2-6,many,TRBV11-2,CASSSGPGLERSGANVLTF,TGTGCCAGCAGCTCGGGGCCGGGCCTTGAACGGTCTGGGGCCAACGTCCTGACTTTC
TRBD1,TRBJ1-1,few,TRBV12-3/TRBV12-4,CASTPPYRGNTEAFF,TGTGCCAGTACCCCACCCTACAGGGGGAACACTGAAGCTTTCTTT
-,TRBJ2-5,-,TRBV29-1,CSVGGFGQETQYF,TGCAGCGTTGGAGGGTTCGGACAAGAGACCCAGTACTTC
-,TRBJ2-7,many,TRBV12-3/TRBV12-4,CASSSQRSPPYEQYF,TGTGCCAGCAGTTCCCAGCGATCCCCGCCCTACGAGCAGTACTTC
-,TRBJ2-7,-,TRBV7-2,CASSLGGLGKKQYF,TGTGCCAGCAGCTTAGGTGGGTTGGGGAAAAAGCAGTACTTC
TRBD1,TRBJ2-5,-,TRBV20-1,CSASGQGWTETQYF,TGCAGTGCTAGCGGACAGGGGTGGACGGAGACCCAGTACTTC
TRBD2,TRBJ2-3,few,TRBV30,CAWSGGSDTQYF,TGTGCCTGGAGTGGCGGGAGCGATACGCAGTATTTT
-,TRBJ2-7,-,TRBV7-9,CASSPARGHGSYEQYF,TGTGCCAGCAGCCCAGCCCGGGGGCACGGGTCCTACGAGCAGTACTTC
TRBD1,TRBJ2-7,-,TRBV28,CASSYRDRAPRQYF,TGTGCCAGCAGTTACCGGGACAGGGCCCCAAGGCAGTACTTC
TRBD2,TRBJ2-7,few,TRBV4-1,CAAGGGLTSYEQYF,TGCGCCGCGGGGGGCGGGCTGACGTCCTACGAGCAGTACTTC